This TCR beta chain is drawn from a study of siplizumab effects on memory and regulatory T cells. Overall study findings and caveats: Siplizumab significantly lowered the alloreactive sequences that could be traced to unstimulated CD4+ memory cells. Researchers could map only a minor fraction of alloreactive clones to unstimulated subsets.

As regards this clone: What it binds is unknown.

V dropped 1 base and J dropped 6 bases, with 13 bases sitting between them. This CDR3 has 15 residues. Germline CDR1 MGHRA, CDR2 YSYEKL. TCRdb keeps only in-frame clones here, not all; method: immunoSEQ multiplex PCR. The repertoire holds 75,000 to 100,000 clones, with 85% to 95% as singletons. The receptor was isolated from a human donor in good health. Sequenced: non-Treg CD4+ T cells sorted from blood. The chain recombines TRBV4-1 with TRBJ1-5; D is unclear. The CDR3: CASSQASGRPQPQHF. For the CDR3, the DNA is TGCGCCAGCAGCCAAGCGTCCGGGCGCCCTCAGCCCCAGCATTTT.